These 15 T cell receptor beta chains originate from one sample sequenced in a study of cytomegalovirus exposure and HLA in healthy donors. The study ran its PCR with 60 Vbeta and 13 Jbeta primers. Assay: immunoSEQ multiplex PCR; the TCRdb copy retains only in-frame clones and omits some. The repertoire includes around 140,000 clones, over 70% of them detected once, and 1.5% sits in the top ten. The sequencing sample was made of PBMCs. The source of these receptors is a woman aged 18-29 years in good health and CMV-seronegative.

The rearrangement uses TRBV7-9 and TRBJ2-7; 7 bases fit TRBD1. Looked up from germline, CDR1 is SEHNR and CDR2 is FQNEAQ (reference sequence). The CDR3 runs 12 residues. The V segment lost 10 bases and the J segment 6 bases; nucleotides outside the gene matches: 9. The DNA of the CDR3 is TGTGCCATACTCAAGGGGGCTTTCGAGCAGTACTTC. Its translation: CAILKGAFEQYF.

This clone was counted between two and nine times. V gene TRBV10-1 combines with J gene TRBJ2-7; 7 nucleotides match TRBD1. The junction had 7 bases not matched to a gene; V was cut back by 5 bases and J by 0 bases. The CDR3 runs to 15 residues. Germline V gene lookup returns CDR1 WNHNN and CDR2 SYGVQD (reference sequence). The chain's CDR3 is CASSRDSGSSYEQYF. DNA for the CDR3: TGCGCCAGCAGTCGGGACAGCGGAAGCTCCTACGAGCAGTACTTC.

The chain joins TRBV4-1 to TRBJ2-1; D is unclear. V lost 6 bases and J 5 bases, leaving 14 bases between the germline ends. The CDR3 is 14 residues long. Germline V lookup: CDR1 MGHRA, CDR2 YSYEKL. The chain's CDR3 is CASRRGQEDNEQFF. CDR3 DNA: TGCGCCAGCAGGCGTGGCCAGGAAGACAATGAGCAGTTCTTC.

Comment on this clone: One end of the junction does not line up with germline, which may come from a read error. This chain uses TRBV7-9 with TRBJ2-7; TRBD1 aligns across 10 bases. Germline-derived CDR1 and CDR2 are SEHNR and FQNEAQ (reference sequence). There are 15 residues in the CDR3. The CDR3 loop reads CSSSNYRDRGYEQYF. CDR3 DNA sequence: TGTTCCAGCAGCAATTACCGGGACAGGGGATACGAGCAGTACTTC.

V usage is TRBV21-1 and J usage is TRBJ2-7; the table's D call, TRBD2, has no DNA check behind it. TRBV21-1 is a listed pseudogene. The CDR3 length is 15 residues. The CDR3 reads CASSKAWEHPYEQYF. In DNA, the CDR3 is TGTGCCAGCAGCAAAGCTTGGGAGCACCCCTACGAGCAGTACTTC.

The chain couples TRBV19 to TRBJ2-3; a weak D match, TRBD2 (5 bases). Trimming stripped 9 bases from V and 6 bases from J, with 16 bases between. The CDR3 runs to 13 residues. CDR1 is LNHDA and CDR2 is SQIVND in the germline V gene (reference sequence). CDR3 sequence: CASKMGEPDTQYF. The CDR3 DNA follows: TGTGCCAGCAAAATGGGAGAACCCGATACGCAGTATTTT. Full variable domain (remainder filled in from reference TRBV19 and TRBJ2-3): DGGITQSPKYLFRKEGQNVTLSCEQNLNHDAMYWYRQDPGQGLRLIYYSQIVNDFQKGDIAEGYSVSREKKESFPLTVTSAQKNPTAFYLCASKMGEPDTQYFGPGTRLTVL.

The chain has TRBV5-1 and TRBJ2-1; 9 bases map to TRBD2. The germline CDR1 and CDR2 sequences are SGHRS and YFSETQ. The trim removed 0 bases at V and 5 bases at J, leaving 6 bases unmatched. The CDR3 has 16 residues. This chain's CDR3 is CASSLVNSGSDNEQFF. Here the CDR3 DNA reads TGCGCCAGCAGCTTGGTTAATAGCGGGAGCGACAATGAGCAGTTCTTC. The full variable domain, its missing parts supplied by reference TRBV5-1 and TRBJ2-1, is KAGVTQTPRYLIKTRGQQVTLSCSPISGHRSVSWYQQTPGQGLQFLFEYFSETQRNKGNFPGRFSGRQFSNSRSEMNVSTLELGDSALYLCASSLVNSGSDNEQFFGPGTRLTVL.

The V gene is TRBV18, the J gene TRBJ1-5, with D perhaps TRBD1 (6 bases). V lost 3 bases and J 0 bases, leaving 6 bases between the germline ends. Germline V gene data show CDR1 as KGHSH and CDR2 as LQKENI. CDR3 length: 14 residues. CDR3: CASSPDSSNQPQHF. In DNA form, the CDR3 reads TGTGCCAGCTCACCGGACAGTAGCAATCAGCCCCAGCATTTT. The full variable domain, completed using reference TRBV18 and TRBJ1-5, is NAGVMQNPRHLVRRRGQEARLRCSPMKGHSHVYWYRQLPEEGLKFMVYLQKENIIDESGMPKERFSAEFPKEGPSILRIQQVVRGDSAAYFCASSPDSSNQPQHFGDGTRLSIL.

This clone was found a few times. The rearrangement links TRBV6-1 to TRBJ2-1, with 9 bases aligning to TRBD1. The germline gives CDR1 MNHNS, CDR2 SASEGT. The J segment lost 3 bases and the V segment lost 0 bases, leaving 3 bases of the junction unmatched. The CDR3 runs to 16 residues. The CDR3: CASSEAPGQGYNEQFF. The CDR3 DNA is TGTGCCAGCAGTGAAGCGCCGGGACAGGGCTACAATGAGCAGTTCTTC.

The chain has TRBV30 and TRBJ1-2, with a possible D match to TRBD1 (6 bases). V lost 4 bases and J lost 7, with 16 bases in between. CDR3 length: 13 residues. Germline V gene sequence: CDR1 GTSNPN, CDR2 SVGIG (reference sequence). The CDR3, as DNA: TGTGCCTGGAACGTAGGGGGGGCGTCTGGCTACACCTTC. It translates to CAWNVGGASGYTF.

CDR3 sequence: CASSLGRTVYEQYF. CDR3 DNA sequence: TGTGCCAGCAGCTTGGGGAGGACAGTCTACGAGCAGTACTTC. V gene TRBV5-4 combines with J gene TRBJ2-5; tentative D call: TRBD1 (6 bases). The end of the DNA aligns better with TRBJ2-7, so the J call may be wrong. The CDR3 consists of 14 residues. CDR1 and CDR2 (germline): SGHNT, YYREEE (reference sequence).

This clone was observed a few times. V gene TRBV5-3 combines with J gene TRBJ1-2; 7 bases match TRBD1. TRBV5-3 is noted as an ORF with a role that remains uncertain. CDR3 length: 15 amino acids. J was trimmed by 4 bases and V by 5 bases; bases with no gene match: 11. CDR3 sequence reads: CARRQALDRVYGYTF. The DNA for the CDR3 is TGTGCCAGAAGACAAGCCCTTGACAGGGTCTATGGCTACACCTTC.

The genes are TRBV4-2 and TRBJ2-5; 13 bases fit TRBD2. Germline-derived CDR1 and CDR2 are LGHNA and YNFKEQ. The trim removed 0 bases at V and 5 bases at J, leaving 6 bases unmatched. The CDR3 is 17 amino acids. The CDR3 is CASSQDGLAGVRETQYF. Written as DNA, the CDR3 is TGTGCCAGCAGCCAAGATGGACTAGCGGGAGTAAGGGAGACCCAGTACTTC.

The V gene is TRBV30, the J gene TRBJ1-1; D unresolved. The CDR3 runs 11 residues. The V end was cut by 1 base, the J end by 9 bases, with 9 bases between. Germline V gene data show CDR1 as GTSNPN and CDR2 as SVGIG (reference sequence). For the CDR3, the DNA is TGTGCCTGGAGTGCCGGGGTCCAAGCTTTCTTT. Protein: CAWSAGVQAFF. The variable domain in full, completed from reference TRBV30 and TRBJ1-1, reads SQTIHQWPATLVQPVGSPLSLECTVEGTSNPNLYWYRQAAGRGLQLLFYSVGIGQISSEVPQNLSASRPQDRQFILSSKKLLLSDSGFYLCAWSAGVQAFFGQGTRLTVV.

This clone was recorded a few times. The J gene is TRBJ2-2, the V gene TRBV19; D unresolved. The V gene's germline CDR1 is LNHDA and CDR2 SQIVND (reference sequence). The CDR3 spans 16 residues. V was trimmed by 4 bases and J by 8 bases, leaving 20 bases between them. As DNA, the CDR3 is TGTGCCAGTAGTACCCTAAGGAACTCGGAGTGGGGGGAGCTGTTTTTT. Translated, it gives CASSTLRNSEWGELFF.